This T cell receptor beta chain derives from a study of response to subunit inactivated influenza vaccine. MiXCR, run by TCRdb on the RT-PCR reads, gives a single entry per CDR3 protein. The sample records around 570,000 distinct CDR3 sequences, roughly 12% being singletons. CDR1 and CDR2 (germline): LGHDT, YNNKEL (reference sequence). This CDR3 region has 18 residues. V shed 3 bases, J shed 0 bases, and the junction held 8 bases outside the gene matches. The same specimen was also included in a second study, on T cells expressing NK-cell markers. That report adds: For TCR beta, cDNA was produced by 5'RACE template switching with UMIs.

This receptor was identified in a man in his fifties who received an inactivated influenza vaccine. The gene calls are TRBV3-1 and TRBJ2-6; 7 nucleotides align to TRBD1. This specimen was PBMCs from blood, taken on the day of vaccination. The DNA of the CDR3 is TGTGCCAGCAGCCAGGCGACAGGGTTCACCTCTGGGGCCAACGTCCTGACTTTC. Protein: CASSQATGFTSGANVLTF. The full variable domain, in which reference TRBV3-1 and TRBJ2-6 provide the parts outside the CDR3, is DTAVSQTPKYLVTQMGNDKSIKCEQNLGHDTMYWYKQDSKKFLKIMFSYNNKELIINETVPNRFSPKSPDKAHLNLHINSLELGDSAVYFCASSQATGFTSGANVLTFGAGSRLTVL.